The 27 T cell receptor beta chains below all came from one sample that was sequenced in a study of tumor and adjacent non-tumor tissue in lung cancer. TCRbeta libraries were built with three rounds of nested PCR, modified from ARM-PCR. MiXCR, run by TCRdb on the multiplex PCR reads, gives a single entry per CDR3 protein. The sample has tens of thousands of distinct CDR3 sequences; about 72% are singletons. This sample's RNA came from whole unsorted tissue. Material for sequencing was lung tumor tissue. These receptors all come from a man in his sixties with non-small cell lung cancer.

Comments on this clonotype: A much larger clone sits a single nucleotide away, making a read error possible. The chain is built from TRBV5-1 and TRBJ1-4; no reliable D call. Germline V lookup: CDR1 SGHRS, CDR2 YFSETQ. This CDR3 has 15 residues. With 1 base removed from V and 5 bases from J, the gap between germline ends came to 12 bases. CDR3 sequence reads: CASSLSGKTNEKLFF. DNA for the CDR3: TGCGCCAGCAGCTTGTCGGGGAAAACAAATGAAAAACTGTTTTTT.

This clonotype showed up just once. V is TRBV6-1 and J is TRBJ2-1, with D tentatively TRBD1 or TRBD2 (5 bases each). V was pared by 1 base and J by 8 bases, with 12 bases between. The germline gives CDR1 MNHNS, CDR2 SASEGT. The CDR3 runs 14 residues. In DNA, the CDR3 is TGTGCCAGCAGTGAAGGGGACGGTGGACATGAGCAGTTCTTC. This encodes CASSEGDGGHEQFF.

In this sample, this clonotype turned up a few times. Given a much more abundant clone one base away, this may be a read error. The gene calls are TRBV5-4 and TRBJ2-7; the match to TRBD2 covers 10 bases. Germline V gives CDR1 SGHNT, CDR2 YYREEE (reference sequence). The CDR3 has 15 amino acids. DNA for the CDR3: TGTGCCAGCAGCCCTAGCGGGAGTAGGTCCTACGATCAGTACTTC. Translating it yields CASSPSGSRSYDQYF.

With respect to this clonotype: An end of the junction differs from the germline gene, which may be a read error. The chain couples TRBV29-1 to TRBJ1-2; tentatively, D is TRBD1 (5 bases). The germline V gene encodes CDR1 SQVTM and CDR2 ANQGSEA. This CDR3 comprises 12 residues. The CDR3 DNA reads as TGCAGCGTTGAAGGGCGGGGCTATGACTACACCTTC. Amino acid sequence: CSVEGRGYDYTF. Filled out from reference TRBV29-1 and TRBJ1-2, the complete variable domain reads SAVISQKPSRDICQRGTSLTIQCQVDSQVTMMFWYRQQPGQSLTLIATANQGSEATYESGFVIDKFPISRPNLTFSTLTVSNMSPEDSSIYLCSVEGRGYDYTFGSGTRLTVV.

The rearrangement joins TRBV11-2 to TRBJ2-1; tentative D call: TRBD2 (5 bases). CDR3 size: 18 residues. V was pared by 4 bases and J by 4 bases, with 23 bases between. Germline V CDR1 and CDR2: SGHAT, FQNNGV. The CDR3 coding sequence is TGTGCCAGCAGCTCTACGAGAGGGAGCGAGCGCTCATACAATGAGCAGTTCTTC. Protein: CASSSTRGSERSYNEQFF. The entire variable domain, with the rest obtained from reference TRBV11-2 and TRBJ2-1, is as follows: EAGVAQSPRYKIIEKRQSVAFWCNPISGHATLYWYQQILGQGPKLLIQFQNNGVVDDSQLPKDRFSAERLKGVDSTLKIQPAKLEDSAVYLCASSSTRGSERSYNEQFFGPGTRLTVL.

This clonotype has only one observation. The J gene is TRBJ1-5, the V gene TRBV29-1, with D possibly matching TRBD1 (5 bases). Between the trimmed V and J ends, which lost 7 bases and 11 bases, there was a span of 24 bases. CDR3 length: 14 amino acids. Per germline, CDR1 SQVTM and CDR2 ANQGSEA. CDR3 nucleotide sequence: TGCAGCGCTGTGTGGGGCAGGGAGGGCCTGACCCAGCATTTT. Amino acid sequence: CSAVWGREGLTQHF.

Turning to this clonotype: Since a much larger clone is just one base distant, this may be a read error. The chain is built from TRBV5-1 and TRBJ2-5, with D unresolved. The V and J ends lost 2 bases and 5 bases respectively, with 16 bases between them. Germline-derived CDR1 and CDR2 are SGHRS and YFSETQ. The CDR3 covers 15 residues. The CDR3 loop reads CASSLGWASGETQYF. CDR3 in DNA: TGCGCCAGCAGCTTAGGATGGGCGAGTGGTGAGACCCAGTACTTC.

Of note for this clonotype: This sequence may be a read error, since a much larger clone differs from it by one base. CDR3 sequence reads: CIARRDTQPQHF. CDR3 sequence (DNA): TGCATTGCTAGGAGGGACACTCAGCCCCAGCATTTT. The chain combines TRBV20-1 with TRBJ1-5, with a possible D match to TRBD1 (6 bases). Germline loops: CDR1 DFQATT, CDR2 SNEGSKA (reference sequence). The CDR3 has 12 amino acids.

Turning to this clonotype: In this CDR3 the conserved last residue, phenylalanine or tryptophan, is missing, so a read error is likely. The chain links TRBV6-1 to TRBJ1-2; the D gene is possibly TRBD1 (5 bases). The CDR3 is made up of 12 amino acids. Germline CDR1 is MNHNS and CDR2 is SASEGT. The CDR3 DNA reads as TGTGCTAGCAGTCAGGGTCGGGGCGGTTACACCCTC. It encodes CASSQGRGGYTL.

On this clonotype: This may be a read error, as it is one base from a much larger clone. The chain employs TRBV29-1 and TRBJ1-2, with D perhaps matching TRBD1 (5 bases). There are 14 residues in the CDR3. Trimming removed 7 bases from V and 0 bases from J, with 15 bases in between. CDR1 SQVTM and CDR2 ANQGSEA come from the germline V gene. The CDR3 DNA sequence: TGCAGCGCCGAGAGAGGGGAGGCTAACTATGGCTACACCTTC. Protein: CSAERGEANYGYTF.

About this clonotype: The CDR3 does not close with the conserved phenylalanine or tryptophan, likely indicating a read error. The DNA is omitted, as the CDR3 cannot be located on it reliably, and the CDR3 follows TCRdb's listing. This chain connects TRBV20-1 to TRBJ1-1; the DNA was not compared with TRBD1, the D call given in the table. Germline loops: CDR1 DFQATT, CDR2 SNEGSKA (reference sequence). The CDR3 has 16 amino acids, counting both end residues. The CDR3 reads CIARDFTGGSNTEALS.

V is TRBV4-2 and J is TRBJ2-1; 7 bases fit TRBD1. V lost 0 bases, J lost 9 bases, and 17 bases stayed unmatched. The germline V gene encodes CDR1 LGHNA and CDR2 YNFKEQ. This CDR3 contains 18 residues. Here the CDR3 reads CASSQEPQRTGGWSEQFF. In nucleotides, the CDR3 is TGTGCCAGCAGCCAAGAGCCGCAGAGGACAGGTGGCTGGAGTGAGCAGTTCTTC.

The chain links TRBV2 to TRBJ2-5; possible D gene TRBD2, 5 bases. Germline-derived CDR1 and CDR2 are SNHLY and FYNNEI. The CDR3 spans 13 residues. The V end was cut by 7 bases, the J end by 0 bases, with 9 bases between. This CDR3 is CASKRSHQETQYF. The CDR3 coding sequence is TGTGCCAGCAAGCGGAGTCACCAAGAGACCCAGTACTTC.

The chain is built from TRBV5-1 and TRBJ2-3; D is unclear. The CDR3 is made up of 13 amino acids. Deletions cut 7 bases from V and 3 bases from J, with 12 bases between. Germline values: CDR1 SGHRS, CDR2 YFSETQ. The CDR3 DNA reads as TGCGCCAGCGCACAAGGATTGACAGATACGCAGTATTTT. Translation gives CASAQGLTDTQYF. Filled out from reference TRBV5-1 and TRBJ2-3, the complete variable domain reads KAGVTQTPRYLIKTRGQQVTLSCSPISGHRSVSWYQQTPGQGLQFLFEYFSETQRNKGNFPGRFSGRQFSNSRSEMNVSTLELGDSALYLCASAQGLTDTQYFGPGTRLTVL.

As regards this clonotype: At one boundary the junction diverges from the germline segment, which might be a read error. The J gene is TRBJ2-7, the V gene TRBV4-2, with D possibly matching TRBD2 (6 bases). Germline V gene lookup returns CDR1 LGHNA and CDR2 YNFKEQ. This CDR3 has 17 residues. DNA for the CDR3: TGTGCCAGCGGCCAAGATGATTCCGGACTAACGTCCTACGAGCAGTACTTC. Translation gives CASGQDDSGLTSYEQYF.

About this clonotype: An end of the junction does not agree with germline; a read error may underlie this. This chain uses TRBV6-5 with TRBJ2-1, with D perhaps matching TRBD1 (6 bases). This CDR3 has 14 amino acids. Per germline, CDR1 MNHEY and CDR2 SVGAGI. The CDR3 is CAISYSTGLNEQFF. CDR3 DNA: TGTGCCATCAGTTACTCGACAGGACTCAATGAGCAGTTCTTC.

With respect to this clonotype: A read error may produce the germline difference seen at one junction end. The genes are TRBV7-9 and TRBJ2-1; 7 bases align to TRBD2. Germline CDR1 and CDR2: SEHNR and FQNEAQ (reference sequence). The CDR3 is made up of 17 amino acids. The CDR3 loop is CASSPRTGTNGTNVQFF. The CDR3 DNA reads TGTGCCAGCAGCCCCCGCACCGGGACTAACGGGACGAATGTGCAGTTCTTC.

About this clonotype: This CDR3 fails to terminate in the conserved phenylalanine or tryptophan, so it likely reflects a read error. No DNA is shown, since the ends of the CDR3 on it are uncertain; the CDR3 is the one TCRdb lists. The CDR3 protein is CSVLQGLAEALI. The V gene is TRBV29-1, the J gene TRBJ1-1; the table's TRBD1 call for D was not verified on the DNA. Looked up from germline, CDR1 is SQVTM and CDR2 is ANQGSEA. The CDR3 has 12 residues if both end residues are counted.

This clonotype has only one observation. An end of the junction differs from the germline gene, which may be a read error. The genes are TRBV11-3 and TRBJ1-1; 10 bases agree with TRBD1. This CDR3 has 16 amino acids. Per germline, CDR1 SGHNT and CDR2 YENEEA. The chain's CDR3 is CASSTGQGFGNTEASF. For the CDR3, the DNA is TGTGCCAGCTCGACGGGACAGGGGTTTGGGAACACAGAAGCTTCCTTC.

The gene calls are TRBV20-1 and TRBJ2-1, with 8 bases identical to TRBD2. Germline CDR1 and CDR2: DFQATT and SNEGSKA (reference sequence). CDR3 length: 15 residues. With V trimmed by 6 bases and J by 4 bases, 11 bases remained unmatched. This chain's CDR3 is CSAMGLVGSYNEQFF. The CDR3 DNA follows: TGCAGTGCCATGGGACTAGTCGGGAGTTACAATGAGCAGTTCTTC.

With regard to this clonotype: This likely comes from a read error, as the CDR3 has no conserved phenylalanine or tryptophan at its end. The V call is TRBV11-2, the J call TRBJ1-1; D is perhaps TRBD1 (5 bases). CDR1 is SGHAT and CDR2 is FQNNGV in the germline V gene. Trimming removed 3 bases from V and 1 base from J, with 12 bases in between. The CDR3 covers 15 residues. Here the CDR3 DNA reads TGTGCCAGCAGCTTGTTTGGACACCGGAACACTGAAGCTTTCCTC. Translated: CASSLFGHRNTEAFL.

A note on this clonotype: Since a much larger clone is just one base distant, this may be a read error. The conserved phenylalanine or tryptophan is not found at the CDR3 terminus, so this likely reflects a read error. The V call is TRBV10-3, the J call TRBJ2-5; TRBD2 might be the D (5 bases). This CDR3 has 13 residues. CDR1 and CDR2 from the germline V gene are ENHRY and SYGVKD. The CDR3 loop reads CDISASTSETQYL. For the CDR3, the DNA is TGTGACATCAGTGCTAGCACCTCGGAGACCCAGTACCTC.

As concerns this clonotype: One end of the junction fails to match germline, which may point to a read error. The CDR3: CSSGQDLGVGNEQFF. CDR3 nucleotides: TGCTCCAGCGGCCAAGATCTAGGGGTGGGAAATGAGCAGTTCTTC. The V gene is TRBV4-3, the J gene TRBJ2-1; D may be TRBD1 or TRBD2 (5 bases each). The CDR3 runs 15 residues. Germline V lookup: CDR1 LGHNA, CDR2 YSLEER.

A word on this clonotype: A read error may be the cause here, since a much bigger clone is one base away. The CDR3 DNA reads TGTGCCAGCAGCCCACCCACAGGGGGAGATCGGACCGGGGAGCTGTTTTTT. Its translation is CASSPPTGGDRTGELFF. V gene TRBV7-9 combines with J gene TRBJ2-2; 8 positions agree with TRBD1. The CDR3 sequence is 17 residues long. Unmatched junction bases numbered 13, after V lost 5 bases and J lost 5 bases. Germline lookup yields CDR1 SEHNR and CDR2 FQNEAQ (reference sequence).

This clonotype was counted many times. The V and J genes are TRBV5-4 and TRBJ2-1; D possibly uses TRBD1 or TRBD2 (5 bases each). Germline CDR1 is SGHNT and CDR2 is YYREEE (reference sequence). This CDR3 has 17 amino acids. Trimming pared 7 bases from V and 0 bases from J, leaving 20 bases between. This CDR3 is CASAGTTPRSSYNEQFF. Here the CDR3 DNA reads TGTGCCAGCGCCGGGACCACACCTCGAAGCTCCTACAATGAGCAGTTCTTC. Filled out from reference TRBV5-4 and TRBJ2-1, the complete variable domain reads ETGVTQSPTHLIKTRGQQVTLRCSSQSGHNTVSWYQQALGQGPQFIFQYYREEENGRGNFPPRFSGLQFPNYSSELNVNALELDDSALYLCASAGTTPRSSYNEQFFGPGTRLTVL.

This clonotype occurred many times. The J gene is TRBJ1-3, the V gene TRBV6-1; tentative D call: TRBD1 (5 bases). The ends were cut back, 1 base at V and 1 base at J, with 11 bases in the middle. The CDR3 loop spans 16 amino acids. Germline V gene lookup returns CDR1 MNHNS and CDR2 SASEGT. CDR3: CASSEGLRGSGNTIYF. The CDR3 DNA reads TGTGCCAGCAGTGAAGGCCTTCGGGGGTCTGGAAACACCATATATTTT.

For this clonotype: One base away lies a much larger clone, so this may be a sequencing read error. The rearrangement uses TRBV28 and TRBJ2-1, with D hard to call. The CDR3 consists of 14 residues. V was cut by 4 bases and J by 8 bases, with 15 bases left in between. From germline, CDR1 is MDHEN and CDR2 SYDVKM. The DNA of the CDR3 is TGTGCCAGCAGTTCCCTGATCCGTGACGATGAGCAGTTCTTC. It translates to CASSSLIRDDEQFF.